This T cell receptor (beta chain) was profiled in a study of tumor-infiltrating lymphocytes in primary liver carcinoma. Study details: The patients, men and women alike, were aged 30 to 69 years. Whole-study findings and limits: Presence in all five tumor regions was observed for only about 7-24% of top clones.

Taking roughly 18-32 mg of unsorted bulk tissue, the authors co-extracted RNA and DNA. Patients had chronic HBV infection and were treatment-naive. Every tumor sample had over 85% viable tumor cells. As for this clonotype: Its antigen remains unknown. Germline and junction disagree at one end, which may indicate a read error.

TCR beta cDNA was prepared out of roughly 490 ng total RNA by means of a constant-region primer. ARM-PCR, slightly modified, supplied the TCR beta libraries through three nested multiplex PCR rounds. Using its own MiXCR run on the multiplex PCR reads, TCRdb lists one record per CDR3 protein. Counted here are about 110,000 distinct CDR3 sequences, around 80% occurring once; the ten biggest clones make up approximately 21%. This clonotype was sampled from a man in his forties with primary liver carcinoma and hepatitis B virus infection. Sequencing was performed on liver tumor tissue from sampling region 3. As to subset: tumor region T3, left-lateral pole.

The CDR3 protein is CAGSQEAHEHYF. The CDR3 DNA follows: TGTGCCGGCAGTCAAGAGGCCCACGAGCACTACTTC. V is TRBV4-2 and J is TRBJ2-7, with D unresolved. CDR3 length: 12 residues. CDR1 is LGHNA, CDR2 YNFKEQ, per germline.